The 23 T cell receptor beta chains below all came from one sample that was sequenced in a study of blood T cell repertoires in COVID-19 (TCRdb year 2020). Receptors were amplified or captured by the immunoSEQ multiplex PCR assay. TCRdb retrieved this table from immuneACCESS and kept in-frame rearrangements only. Not all clones are present; in checked studies, unresolved V genes account for under half, and no reason is known for the remainder. This sample has 100,000 to 150,000 clones in its table, and 84% of those were observed once. The ten largest clones add up to around an eighth of the sample. Source material: peripheral blood. These receptors were taken from a woman aged 25 to 39 who had recovered from COVID-19.

This clone was seen ten or more times. The chain couples TRBV27 to TRBJ2-7; unclear D gene. Trimming removed 2 bases from V and 3 bases from J, with 11 bases in between. The CDR3 consists of 14 residues. CDR1 and CDR2 from the germline V gene are MNHEY and SMNVEV (reference sequence). This chain's CDR3 is CASSLGSRSYEQYF. The CDR3 DNA follows: TGTGCCAGCAGTTTAGGCTCCCGGAGCTACGAGCAGTACTTC.

Here the CDR3 reads CASSLRTGEQYF. The CDR3 DNA reads TGCGCCAGCAGCTTGAGAACCGGCGAGCAGTACTTC. The chain joins TRBV5-1 to TRBJ2-7; D uncertain. The germline V gene encodes CDR1 SGHRS and CDR2 YFSETQ. With 1 base removed from V and 6 bases from J, the gap between germline ends came to 8 bases. The CDR3 contains 12 residues.

This chain links TRBV7-9 with TRBJ2-7; 9 nucleotides line up with TRBD1. Germline V gene sequence: CDR1 SEHNR, CDR2 FQNEAQ (reference sequence). CDR3 length: 15 residues. Unmatched junction bases numbered 9, after V lost 6 bases and J lost 3 bases. Written as DNA, the CDR3 is TGTGCCAGCAGTGGGTCGGGACAGGGTAGCTACGAGCAGTACTTC. Amino acids: CASSGSGQGSYEQYF.

This clone has only one observation. The gene calls are TRBV3-1 (or the pseudogene TRBV3-2) and TRBJ2-7, with 8 positions matching TRBD2. V was pared by 2 bases and J by 1 base, with 4 bases of the junction left unmatched. The CDR3 is 15 residues long. Germline V gene lookup returns CDR1 LGHDT and CDR2 YNNKEL (reference sequence). The DNA of the CDR3 is TGTGCCAGCAGCCAAACCGGGACTAGTTCCTACGAGCAGTACTTC. Translation: CASSQTGTSSYEQYF.

This chain joins TRBV7-2 and TRBJ1-2; the match to TRBD1 covers 8 bases. Germline CDR1 is SGHTA and CDR2 is FQGNSA. There are 14 residues in the CDR3. The J segment lost 7 bases and the V segment lost 2 bases, leaving 6 bases of the junction unmatched. DNA for the CDR3: TGTGCCAGCAGCTTAAAGGCAGGGGGCTCTGGCTACACCTTC. Protein: CASSLKAGGSGYTF.

This sequence joins TRBV11-2 and TRBJ1-3; D remains ambiguous. This CDR3 has 16 residues. CDR1 and CDR2 (germline): SGHAT, FQNNGV. Trimming left V 5 bases short and J 0 bases short, with 14 bases between. Here the CDR3 reads CASSHSWLNSGNTIYF. In DNA, the CDR3 is TGTGCCAGCAGCCATTCGTGGCTTAACTCTGGAAACACCATATATTTT.

Note on this clone: The junction departs from germline at one end; a sequencing error may be responsible. The chain recombines TRBV20-1 with TRBJ2-1, with 9 bases matching TRBD2. Germline assignment: CDR1 DFQATT and CDR2 SNEGSKA (reference sequence). The CDR3 contains 18 residues. The CDR3, as DNA: TGCAGTGCTAGTCTTTTAGCGGGGGCCCTATCCTCCTTCAATGAGCAGTTCTTC. Protein: CSASLLAGALSSFNEQFF.

CDR3 nucleotide sequence: TGTGCCAGCAGCCAACGTATACAGGGGGCGAACACTGAAGCTTTCTTT. Protein sequence: CASSQRIQGANTEAFF. The chain is built from TRBV3-1 (or the pseudogene TRBV3-2) and TRBJ1-1, with TRBD1 matching 9 bases. The CDR3 has 16 residues. J gave up 1 base and V 2 bases, and 5 bases lay outside the gene matches. The germline gives CDR1 LGHDT, CDR2 YNNKEL (reference sequence).

This chain links TRBV7-8 with TRBJ2-3, with D possibly TRBD1 on 6 matching bases. Germline values: CDR1 SGHVS, CDR2 FQNEAQ. Trimming cost V 5 bases and J 2 bases, with 17 bases left between them. The CDR3 consists of 16 residues. CDR3: CASSPDDRTYTDTQYF. Here the CDR3 DNA reads TGTGCCAGCAGCCCCGACGACAGGACTTACACAGATACGCAGTATTTT.

The chain employs TRBV11-3 and TRBJ2-3; tentatively, D is TRBD1 (6 bases). V dropped 0 bases and J dropped 4 bases, with 8 bases sitting between them. Germline CDR1 is SGHNT and CDR2 is YENEEA. This CDR3 has 14 residues. CDR3 region: CASSLEAGADTQYF. As DNA, the CDR3 is TGTGCCAGCAGCTTAGAAGCAGGGGCAGATACGCAGTATTTT. Complete variable domain (other parts from reference TRBV11-3 and TRBJ2-3): EAGVVQSPRYKIIEKKQPVAFWCNPISGHNTLYWYLQNLGQGPELLIRYENEEAVDDSQLPKDRFSAERLKGVDSTLKIQPAELGDSAVYLCASSLEAGADTQYFGPGTRLTVL.

J is TRBJ2-7 and V is TRBV20-1; tentative D call: TRBD2 (5 bases). V shed 3 bases and J shed 11 bases, with 26 bases lying between them. Germline loops: CDR1 DFQATT, CDR2 SNEGSKA (reference sequence). The CDR3 spans 15 residues. In DNA form, the CDR3 reads TGCAGTGCTAGTAAGGGAGTCGGGTTGGCTACGAGCAAGTACTTC. Its protein product is CSASKGVGLATSKYF.

The CDR3 reads CASSPGGTGTMNTEAFF. The CDR3 coding sequence is TGCGCCAGCAGCCCCGGTGGGACAGGGACGATGAACACTGAAGCTTTCTTT. The chain couples TRBV5-1 to TRBJ1-1; 9 bases align to TRBD1. The CDR3 covers 17 residues. Germline loops: CDR1 SGHRS, CDR2 YFSETQ. The ends lost 4 bases at V and 0 bases at J; junction bases unmatched: 10. Based on the CDR3 plus reference TRBV5-1 and TRBJ1-1, the full variable domain is KAGVTQTPRYLIKTRGQQVTLSCSPISGHRSVSWYQQTPGQGLQFLFEYFSETQRNKGNFPGRFSGRQFSNSRSEMNVSTLELGDSALYLCASSPGGTGTMNTEAFFGQGTRLTVV.

V gene TRBV7-8 combines with J gene TRBJ1-3; 7 nucleotides match TRBD1. Unmatched junction bases numbered 1, after V lost 1 base and J lost 1 base. Germline V gives CDR1 SGHVS, CDR2 FQNEAQ. The CDR3 has 15 amino acids. The DNA for the CDR3 is TGTGCCAGCAGCTTAGGGACAGGTTCTGGAAACACCATATATTTT. Translated, it gives CASSLGTGSGNTIYF. Looking up the rest from reference TRBV7-8 and TRBJ1-3 gives the full variable domain: GAGVSQSPRYKVAKRGQDVALRCDPISGHVSLFWYQQALGQGPEFLTYFQNEAQLDKSGLPSDRFFAERPEGSVSTLKIQRTQQEDSAVYLCASSLGTGSGNTIYFGEGSWLTVV.

This clone was detected many times. The chain links TRBV3-1 (or the pseudogene TRBV3-2) to TRBJ2-1, with 7 bases aligning to TRBD1. CDR1 LGHDT and CDR2 YNNKEL come from the germline V gene (reference sequence). The CDR3 totals 14 residues. The junction had 2 bases not matched to a gene; V was cut back by 3 bases and J by 3 bases. CDR3 DNA sequence: TGTGCCAGCAGCCAGGGGGACAGCTACAATGAGCAGTTCTTC. Protein: CASSQGDSYNEQFF.

In this sample, this clone turned up once. The chain is built from TRBV12-3 or TRBV12-4 and TRBJ2-3; 9 bases are a match to TRBD1. With 6 bases clipped from V and 2 bases from J, the junction kept 0 bases outside the gene matches. This CDR3 is 13 amino acids long. CDR3 protein: CASRQGATDTQYF. The CDR3 DNA sequence: TGTGCCAGCAGACAGGGGGCCACAGATACGCAGTATTTT.

The rearrangement links TRBV7-9 to TRBJ1-1; TRBD1 is a possible D gene (5 bases). Per the germline V gene, CDR1 is SEHNR and CDR2 is FQNEAQ (reference sequence). V was pared by 3 bases and J by 0 bases, with 14 bases between. The CDR3 covers 16 residues. The CDR3 DNA sequence: TGTGCCAGCAGCTTTTCCAGGGCACTCATGAACACTGAAGCTTTCTTT. This codes for CASSFSRALMNTEAFF.

V usage is TRBV7-9 and J usage is TRBJ2-5; 7 positions match TRBD1. The ends lost 5 bases at V and 2 bases at J; junction bases unmatched: 8. Germline assignment: CDR1 SEHNR and CDR2 FQNEAQ (reference sequence). The CDR3 has 15 residues. The CDR3 coding sequence is TGTGCCAGCAGCAGAGGGACAGCAAGTCAAGAGACCCAGTACTTC. Translated, it gives CASSRGTASQETQYF. Complete variable domain (other parts from reference TRBV7-9 and TRBJ2-5): DTGVSQNPRHKITKRGQNVTFRCDPISEHNRLYWYRQTLGQGPEFLTYFQNEAQLEKSRLLSDRFSAERPKGSFSTLEIQRTEQGDSAMYLCASSRGTASQETQYFGPGTRLLVL.

This chain joins TRBV3-1 (or the pseudogene TRBV3-2) and TRBJ2-5; the D gene is possibly TRBD2 (6 bases). Trimming cost V 5 bases and J 3 bases, with 10 bases left between them. The CDR3 loop spans 13 amino acids. The germline CDR1 and CDR2 sequences are LGHDT and YNNKEL (reference sequence). The CDR3, as DNA: TGTGCCAGCAGCTGGCGGGGTGAAGAGACCCAGTACTTC. Protein product: CASSWRGEETQYF.

V gene TRBV14 combines with J gene TRBJ1-1; D is perhaps TRBD1 (5 bases). The CDR3 spans 15 residues. Germline CDR1 and CDR2: SGHDN and FVKESK. V gave up 3 bases and J gave up 6 bases, with 17 bases separating them. CDR3 sequence: CASSHKFLGPSEAFF. DNA of the CDR3: TGTGCCAGCAGCCACAAGTTTCTGGGGCCGTCTGAAGCTTTCTTT.

The chain joins TRBV5-6 to TRBJ2-7, with 7 bases matching TRBD1. The CDR3 consists of 13 residues. Looked up from germline, CDR1 is SGHDT and CDR2 is YYEEEE. V dropped 4 bases and J dropped 6; count of bases not matched to a gene: 7. CDR3 amino acids: CASSAQGVSEQYF. In nucleotides, the CDR3 is TGTGCCAGCAGCGCGCAGGGGGTCTCCGAGCAGTACTTC.

This sequence joins TRBV6-5 and TRBJ1-1; TRBD1 might be the D (6 bases). Trimming removed 7 bases at V and 6 bases at J, with 12 bases between. The CDR3 length is 12 residues. The V gene's germline CDR1 is MNHEY and CDR2 SVGAGI. The CDR3 region is CASISPGAEAFF. Here the CDR3 DNA reads TGTGCCAGCATCAGCCCAGGGGCTGAAGCTTTCTTT.

This chain joins TRBV4-2 and TRBJ2-7, with 10 bases that match TRBD1. Germline CDR1 LGHNA, CDR2 YNFKEQ. The V gene end was trimmed by 4 bases and the J gene end by 1 base; junction bases not matched to a gene: 1. This CDR3 has 14 amino acids. The CDR3 here is CASSPGQGSYEQYF. The CDR3 region has the DNA TGTGCCAGCAGCCCGGGACAGGGGTCCTACGAGCAGTACTTC.

The chain employs TRBV12-3 or TRBV12-4 and TRBJ2-3; unclear D gene. There are 11 residues in the CDR3. With 7 bases removed from V and 5 bases from J, the gap between germline ends came to 7 bases. DNA for the CDR3: TGTGCCAGCACTAACGGAGATACGCAGTATTTT. Encoded protein: CASTNGDTQYF.